The 27 T cell receptor beta chains presented below share a single source sample, sequenced in a study of blood T cell repertoires in COVID-19. Profiled with immunoSEQ multiplex PCR; TCRdb holds only in-frame clones, not every one. The repertoire has about 190,000 clones, more than 65% of them found once; the top ten carry 17%. The sample was PBMCs or T cells enriched from blood (not recorded which). These receptors originate from a woman aged 45-65 years with acute COVID-19.

This clone came up once. The rearrangement joins TRBV5-1 to TRBJ1-6; TRBD1 agrees at 12 bases. The CDR3 runs to 16 residues. Germline loops: CDR1 SGHRS, CDR2 YFSETQ. V was pared by 4 bases and J by 7 bases, with 6 bases of the junction left unmatched. The CDR3 here is CASSPRDRGRNSPLHF. DNA of the CDR3: TGCGCCAGCAGCCCCCGGGACAGGGGGCGAAATTCACCCCTCCACTTT.

The V call is TRBV19, the J call TRBJ2-2; 8 positions match TRBD1. Germline V gene data show CDR1 as LNHDA and CDR2 as SQIVND (reference sequence). J was trimmed by 4 bases and V by 6 bases; bases with no gene match: 4. This CDR3 comprises 14 residues. The CDR3 region is CASSLTGATGELFF. DNA for the CDR3: TGTGCCAGTAGCTTGACAGGGGCCACCGGGGAGCTGTTTTTT.

V usage is TRBV6-4 and J usage is TRBJ2-6; D is unresolved. Germline V CDR1 and CDR2: MRHNA, SNTAGT. This CDR3 is 16 amino acids long. The V end was cut by 8 bases, the J end by 0 bases, with 14 bases between. In DNA, the CDR3 is TGTGCCAGCGGCCCTGAAGTATCCTCTGGGGCCAACGTCCTGACTTTC. Amino acids: CASGPEVSSGANVLTF.

The J gene is TRBJ1-2, the V gene TRBV11-2; D unresolved. The CDR3 spans 15 residues. Per germline, CDR1 SGHAT and CDR2 FQNNGV. V dropped 1 base and J dropped 5 bases, with 14 bases sitting between them. CDR3 bases: TGTGCCAGCAGCTTAGGGAGGGATCCCGGGTATGGCTACACCTTC. This codes for CASSLGRDPGYGYTF. Based on the CDR3 plus reference TRBV11-2 and TRBJ1-2, the full variable domain is EAGVAQSPRYKIIEKRQSVAFWCNPISGHATLYWYQQILGQGPKLLIQFQNNGVVDDSQLPKDRFSAERLKGVDSTLKIQPAKLEDSAVYLCASSLGRDPGYGYTFGSGTRLTVV.

Of note for this clone: One end of the junction fails to match germline, which may point to a read error. This chain uses TRBV2 with TRBJ2-3, with D perhaps TRBD1 (6 bases). Germline V gene sequence: CDR1 SNHLY, CDR2 FYNNEI. CDR3 length: 14 amino acids. CDR3 nucleotide sequence: TGTGCCAGCAGCGTCAGGGGAAGCATAGATACGCAGTATTTT. This encodes CASSVRGSIDTQYF. Together with reference TRBV2 and TRBJ2-3, the CDR3 gives the full variable domain: EPEVTQTPSHQVTQMGQEVILRCVPISNHLYFYWYRQILGQKVEFLVSFYNNEISEKSEIFDDQFSVERPDGSNFTLKIRSTKLEDSAMYFCASSVRGSIDTQYFGPGTRLTVL.

The chain uses TRBV19 and TRBJ1-5; weak D call: TRBD1 (6 bases). The germline V gene encodes CDR1 LNHDA and CDR2 SQIVND (reference sequence). V lost 5 bases and J lost 0, with 11 bases in between. The CDR3 totals 15 residues. CDR3 region: CASSWTVNSNQPQHF. The CDR3 DNA sequence: TGTGCCAGTAGTTGGACAGTAAATAGCAATCAGCCCCAGCATTTT.

The chain recombines TRBV28 with TRBJ1-5, with D perhaps TRBD1 (6 bases). This CDR3 is built from 15 residues. Germline V gives CDR1 MDHEN, CDR2 SYDVKM. Trimming pared 8 bases from V and 1 base from J, leaving 15 bases between. CDR3: CASLGGLGSNQPQHF. Written as DNA, the CDR3 is TGTGCCAGCCTCGGGGGGCTCGGGAGCAATCAGCCCCAGCATTTT.

This chain links TRBV3-1 (or the pseudogene TRBV3-2) with TRBJ2-3, with D hard to call. The CDR3 runs to 14 residues. With 0 bases removed from V and 4 bases from J, the gap between germline ends came to 8 bases. The germline gives CDR1 LGHDT, CDR2 YNNKEL (reference sequence). Here the CDR3 reads CASSQEALPDTQYF. The CDR3 bases are TGTGCCAGCAGCCAAGAGGCCCTTCCAGATACGCAGTATTTT.

This clone was seen a handful of times. The gene calls are TRBV28 and TRBJ1-4; D is ambiguous. This CDR3 contains 14 residues. Germline V gene lookup returns CDR1 MDHEN and CDR2 SYDVKM. V was trimmed by 1 base and J by 10 bases, leaving 13 bases between them. The CDR3 DNA reads TGTGCCAGCAGTTTATCAGCGGGGAAGCGAAAACTGTTTTTT. Residues: CASSLSAGKRKLFF.

The V gene is TRBV24-1, the J gene TRBJ1-3; 9 bases are a match to TRBD1. Trimming removed 8 bases from V and 4 bases from J; junction bases left unmatched: 8. The V gene's germline CDR1 is KGHDR and CDR2 SFDVKD. This CDR3 is 15 amino acids long. DNA for the CDR3: TGTGCCACCACCGTCGACAGGGGGTCAGGAAACACCATATATTTT. Its protein product is CATTVDRGSGNTIYF.

The chain combines TRBV18 with TRBJ2-1, with TRBD1 identical over 10 bases. Trimming removed 2 bases from V and 8 bases from J; junction bases left unmatched: 3. The CDR3 covers 14 residues. Germline CDR1 is KGHSH and CDR2 is LQKENI. The CDR3 protein is CASSPGTGDDEQFF. The CDR3 bases are TGTGCCAGCTCACCAGGGACAGGGGATGATGAGCAGTTCTTC.

The V and J genes are TRBV4-1 and TRBJ1-2; 7 bases fit TRBD1. The germline CDR1 and CDR2 sequences are MGHRA and YSYEKL. This CDR3 is 16 amino acids long. V lost 2 bases, J lost 7 bases, and 13 bases stayed unmatched. The CDR3 nucleotides are TGCGCCAGCAGCCAACCCAGGACAGGATCTAAGGGTGGCTACACCTTC. Amino acid sequence: CASSQPRTGSKGGYTF.

This clone was detected only once. The rearrangement links TRBV3-1 (or the pseudogene TRBV3-2) to TRBJ2-1, with TRBD2 matching 7 bases. V shed 6 bases, J shed 10 bases, and the junction held 9 bases outside the gene matches. This CDR3 region has 13 residues. Per the germline V gene, CDR1 is LGHDT and CDR2 is YNNKEL (reference sequence). The DNA for the CDR3 is TGTGCCAGCAGTTATGAAGGGAGGGGCGAGCAGTTCTTC. This codes for CASSYEGRGEQFF.

The rearrangement joins TRBV6-5 to TRBJ1-2, with D unresolved. V lost 7 bases to trimming and J lost 4 bases, with 7 bases between them. CDR1 MNHEY and CDR2 SVGAGI come from the germline V gene. The CDR3 length is 11 residues. The CDR3 DNA reads as TGTGCCAGCAAATCGAGCTATGGCTACACCTTC. Its protein is CASKSSYGYTF.

The rearrangement links TRBV19 to TRBJ2-6, with TRBD1 matching 8 bases. Germline CDR1 reads LNHDA; CDR2 reads SQIVND (reference sequence). The CDR3 is made up of 20 amino acids. Losses at the gene ends were 6 bases for V and 0 bases for J; bases not matched to a gene: 16. DNA for the CDR3: TGTGCCAGTAGCAATAAAGCCCTGGACAGGGTATACTCTGGGGCCAACGTCCTGACTTTC. Protein product: CASSNKALDRVYSGANVLTF.

The chain uses TRBV24-1 and TRBJ2-5, with D perhaps TRBD1 (6 bases). This CDR3 has 14 amino acids. The V end was cut by 4 bases, the J end by 1 base, with 9 bases between. CDR1 KGHDR and CDR2 SFDVKD come from the germline V gene. The CDR3 loop reads CATSDPDSQETQYF. Here the CDR3 DNA reads TGTGCCACCAGTGACCCGGACAGCCAAGAGACCCAGTACTTC.

V and J are TRBV28 and TRBJ2-2; 12 bases align to TRBD1. Germline V gene sequence: CDR1 MDHEN, CDR2 SYDVKM. Losses at the gene ends were 2 bases for V and 4 bases for J; bases not matched to a gene: 8. This CDR3 is built from 18 residues. CDR3 bases: TGTGCCAGCAGTTTACCCGCCGGGACAGGGGGCCTCACCGGGGAGCTGTTTTTT. It is translated as CASSLPAGTGGLTGELFF.

The CDR3 reads CASINGGVATEAFF. The DNA for the CDR3 is TGTGCCAGCATCAACGGGGGAGTGGCCACTGAAGCTTTCTTT. The gene calls are TRBV7-9 and TRBJ1-1, with a tentative D call TRBD1 (5 bases). Germline CDR1 reads SEHNR; CDR2 reads FQNEAQ (reference sequence). With 7 bases removed from V and 4 bases from J, the gap between germline ends came to 16 bases. The CDR3 length is 14 residues.

The chain has TRBV13 and TRBJ2-3; tentatively, D is TRBD2 (5 bases). The germline CDR1 and CDR2 sequences are PRHDT and FYEKMQ (reference sequence). The CDR3 has 15 residues. Trimming shortened V by 3 bases and J by 0 bases, and 10 bases separated the two germline ends. In DNA form, the CDR3 reads TGTGCCAGCAGCTTGCGGGTGTCTAGCACAGATACGCAGTATTTT. Amino acid sequence: CASSLRVSSTDTQYF.

The chain couples TRBV19 to TRBJ2-6, with D unresolved. Germline CDR1 reads LNHDA; CDR2 reads SQIVND (reference sequence). CDR3 size: 15 residues. V lost 3 bases to trimming and J lost 0 bases, with 6 bases between them. The CDR3 protein is CASSIHHSGANVLTF. DNA for the CDR3: TGTGCCAGTAGTATTCATCACTCTGGGGCCAACGTCCTGACTTTC.

Note on this clone: Other DNA sequences in this sample translate to the same CDR3. The chain recombines TRBV5-1 with TRBJ1-5, with 7 bases fitting TRBD1. The trim removed 5 bases at V and 1 base at J, leaving 6 bases unmatched. The CDR3 totals 15 residues. The germline V gene has CDR1 SGHRS and CDR2 YFSETQ. CDR3 nucleotide sequence: TGCGCCAGCAGTCCAGGGGGAGTAAGCAATCAGCCCCAGCATTTT. Amino acid sequence: CASSPGGVSNQPQHF.

The CDR3 DNA reads TGTGCCAGCACCGAGGGGGGACAGGTGGGTAAGCCCCAGCATTTT. This encodes CASTEGGQVGKPQHF. This sequence joins TRBV6-5 and TRBJ1-5; 8 nucleotides agree with TRBD1. The germline V gene encodes CDR1 MNHEY and CDR2 SVGAGI. J was trimmed by 8 bases and V by 7 bases; bases with no gene match: 13. The CDR3 has 15 amino acids.

The chain carries TRBV2 and TRBJ2-2; 12 nucleotides match TRBD2. After removal of 8 bases from V and 2 bases from J, the junction contained 9 bases not matched to a gene. The CDR3 spans 17 residues. Looked up from germline, CDR1 is SNHLY and CDR2 is FYNNEI. The CDR3 here is CASSSSGGARNTGELFF. CDR3 coding DNA: TGTGCCAGCTCTTCTAGCGGGGGGGCAAGAAACACCGGGGAGCTGTTTTTT.

The chain is built from TRBV6-2 or TRBV6-3 and TRBJ2-3, with 7 nucleotides matching TRBD1. With 6 bases clipped from V and 1 base from J, the junction kept 7 bases outside the gene matches. The CDR3 is 15 amino acids. Germline CDR1 reads MNHEY; CDR2 reads SVGEGT. CDR3 sequence (DNA): TGTGCCAGCAGCTCAACCGGGACAGGCACAGATACGCAGTATTTT. Encoded protein: CASSSTGTGTDTQYF.

The gene calls are TRBV19 and TRBJ2-5, with 7 bases aligning to TRBD2. Germline CDR1 LNHDA, CDR2 SQIVND (reference sequence). The CDR3 contains 15 residues. The J segment lost 2 bases and the V segment lost 5 bases, leaving 8 bases of the junction unmatched. CDR3 in amino acids: CASSLLIAGQETQYF. CDR3 in DNA: TGTGCCAGTAGTTTGCTAATAGCGGGTCAAGAGACCCAGTACTTC.

The chain carries TRBV2 and TRBJ2-1; 7 bases agree with TRBD1. With V trimmed by 5 bases and J by 4 bases, 8 bases remained unmatched. Germline values: CDR1 SNHLY, CDR2 FYNNEI. The CDR3 is 15 residues long. Here the CDR3 DNA reads TGTGCCAGCAGTAGAAACAGGGGCGGTTACAATGAGCAGTTCTTC. Amino acids: CASSRNRGGYNEQFF.

In regard to this clone: The identical CDR3 is also encoded by other nucleotide sequences in the sample. The CDR3 is CASSLERGNQPQHF. In DNA form, the CDR3 reads TGTGCCAGCAGCTTAGAAAGAGGGAATCAGCCCCAGCATTTT. The rearrangement links TRBV7-2 to TRBJ1-5; D unresolved. The CDR3 is 14 amino acids. Trimming stripped 1 base from V and 4 bases from J, with 8 bases between. The germline V gene encodes CDR1 SGHTA and CDR2 FQGNSA.